The entry below gives a single TCR beta chain sequence along with its context. The antigen remains unidentified. The record originates from a study of shared clonotypes between healthy human individuals. On the study more broadly: Sampling drew on donors who were two women and a few men aged 18 to 49. Overall study findings and caveats: Sequencing depth was expected to affect clonotype sharing among donors.

The split of CD4+ cells yielded CD45RA+ naive and CD45RA-negative memory subsets. The CDR3 extends over 14 amino acids. Per the germline V gene, CDR1 is SGHNT and CDR2 is YENEEA. Trimming at V came to 3 bases and at J to 5 bases, leaving 3 bases not matched to a gene. The study ran the assay at deep level. Profiled with immunoSEQ multiplex PCR; TCRdb holds only in-frame clones, not every one. Of roughly 2 million clones in the sample, 90% to 95% were seen once. Material for sequencing was naive CD4+ T cells sorted from blood. Subset described: CD45RA+ positively selected. The V and J genes are TRBV11-3 and TRBJ2-3, with TRBD1 matching over 9 bases. The receptor comes from a man aged 18 to 29 in good health. The CDR3 nucleotides are TGTGCCAGCAGCTTCACAGGGGGCGGAGATACGCAGTATTTT. Amino acid sequence: CASSFTGGGDTQYF.